This T cell receptor beta chain came from a study of T-cell memory formation after mild COVID-19. TCRdb passed the 5' RACE reads through MiXCR, listing each CDR3 protein once. The data show around 110,000 distinct CDR3 sequences, 12% seen once. Germline V gene sequence: CDR1 LGHNA, CDR2 YNFKEQ. V shed 3 bases, J shed 4 bases, and the junction held 11 bases outside the gene matches. CDR3 length equals 16 residues. The material sequenced was PBMCs or a T cell subset sorted from them (not recorded which). The chain recombines TRBV4-2 with TRBJ1-2; 7 positions match TRBD1. This clonotype was obtained from an adult woman who had mild COVID-19 (a few samples of this study predate the infection). Cell type and time point are not known. The CDR3 nucleotides read TGTGCCAGCAGCCACGACGGGACAGTCAAGGTCTATGGCTACACCTTC. Amino acid sequence: CASSHDGTVKVYGYTF.